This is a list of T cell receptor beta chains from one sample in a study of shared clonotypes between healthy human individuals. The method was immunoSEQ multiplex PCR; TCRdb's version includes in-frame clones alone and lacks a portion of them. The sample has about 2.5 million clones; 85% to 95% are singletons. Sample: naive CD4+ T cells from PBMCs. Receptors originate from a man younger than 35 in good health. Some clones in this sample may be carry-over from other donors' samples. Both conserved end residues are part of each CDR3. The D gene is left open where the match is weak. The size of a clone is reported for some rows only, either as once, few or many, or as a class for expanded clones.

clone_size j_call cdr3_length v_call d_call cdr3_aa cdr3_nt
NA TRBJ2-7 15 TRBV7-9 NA CASSFGQGARDEQYF TGTGCCAGCAGCTTTGGCCAGGGTGCGAGGGACGAGCAGTACTTC
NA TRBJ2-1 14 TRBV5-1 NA CASSLVPNYNEQFF TGCGCCAGCAGCTTGGTGCCCAACTACAATGAGCAGTTCTTC
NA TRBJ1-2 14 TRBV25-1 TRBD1 CASSVSGTGNGYTF TGTGCCAGCAGTGTAAGCGGGACAGGGAATGGCTACACCTTC
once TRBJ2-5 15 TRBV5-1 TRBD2 CASSLLGRGEETQYF TGCGCCAGCAGCTTGCTGGGACGGGGGGAAGAGACCCAGTACTTC
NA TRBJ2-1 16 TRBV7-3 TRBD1 CASSSRGQGGHNEQFF TGTGCCAGCAGCTCTAGGGGACAGGGAGGTCACAATGAGCAGTTCTTC
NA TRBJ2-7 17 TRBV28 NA CASRNPERGPGSYEQYF TGTGCCAGCCGAAATCCCGAGAGGGGACCCGGCTCCTACGAGCAGTACTTC
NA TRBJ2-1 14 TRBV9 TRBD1 CASSAVGTGVEQFF TGTGCCAGCAGCGCCGTAGGGACAGGGGTTGAGCAGTTCTTC
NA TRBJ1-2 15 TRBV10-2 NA CASSTMTVRDYGYTF TGCGCCAGCAGCACTATGACAGTTCGTGACTATGGCTACACCTTC
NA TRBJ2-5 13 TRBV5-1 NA CASSPTSIETQYF TGCGCCAGCAGCCCCACCTCCATAGAGACCCAGTACTTC
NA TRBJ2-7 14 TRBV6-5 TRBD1 CASSLDRASYEQYF TGTGCCAGCAGTTTGGACAGGGCCTCCTACGAGCAGTACTTC
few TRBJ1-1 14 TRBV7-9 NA CASSLAPQNTEAFF TGTGCCAGCAGCTTAGCCCCACAGAACACTGAAGCTTTCTTT
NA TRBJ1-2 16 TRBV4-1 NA CASSQFISTGNYGYTF TGCGCCAGCAGCCAATTTATCTCGACTGGAAACTATGGCTACACCTTC
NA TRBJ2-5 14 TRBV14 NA CASSQVGGRETQYF TGTGCCAGCAGCCAAGTGGGGGGCCGCGAGACCCAGTACTTC
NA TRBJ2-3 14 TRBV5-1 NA CASSLSWATDTQYF TGCGCCAGCAGCTTGTCATGGGCTACAGATACGCAGTATTTT
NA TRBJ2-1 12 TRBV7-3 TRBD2 CASSLAGGEQFF TGTGCCAGCAGCCTAGCGGGTGGTGAGCAGTTCTTC
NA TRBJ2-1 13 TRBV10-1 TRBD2 CASSSGRDNEQFF TGCGCCAGCAGTAGCGGGAGGGACAATGAGCAGTTCTTC
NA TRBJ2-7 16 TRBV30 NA CAWSDALNRQGCEQYF TGTGCCTGGAGCGACGCCCTAAACCGCCAAGGGTGCGAGCAGTACTTC
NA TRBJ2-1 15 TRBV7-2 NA CASSSLLGRSEEQFF TGTGCCAGCAGCTCACTCCTAGGCCGGAGTGAAGAGCAGTTCTTC
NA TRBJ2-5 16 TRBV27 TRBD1 CASSIRRQGRGETQYF TGTGCCAGCAGTATTAGACGACAGGGCCGGGGAGAGACCCAGTACTTC
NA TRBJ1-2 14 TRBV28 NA CASSSPGRGDGYTF TGTGCCAGCAGTTCCCCGGGCAGGGGCGATGGCTACACCTTC
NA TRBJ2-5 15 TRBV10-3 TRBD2 CAISRATSGQETQYF TGTGCCATCAGTAGGGCGACTAGCGGTCAAGAGACCCAGTACTTC
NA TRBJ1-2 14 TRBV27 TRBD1 CASGNQTGGSGYTF TGTGCCAGCGGGAATCAGACAGGGGGAAGTGGCTACACCTTC
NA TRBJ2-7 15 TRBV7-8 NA CASSLAPGPRMGQYF TGTGCCAGCAGCTTAGCGCCGGGGCCGAGGATGGGGCAGTACTTC
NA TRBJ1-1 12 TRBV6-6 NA CASNRERGEAFF TGTGCCAGCAATAGGGAGAGGGGTGAAGCTTTCTTT
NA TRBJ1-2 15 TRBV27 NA CASSLGGGHSYGYTF TGTGCCAGCAGCTTGGGGGGGGGACACTCCTATGGCTACACCTTC
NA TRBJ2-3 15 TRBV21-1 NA CASSRLAATTDTQYF TGTGCCAGCAGTAGACTAGCAGCTACCACAGATACGCAGTATTTT
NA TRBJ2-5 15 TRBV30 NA CAWSASTGVQETQYF TGTGCCTGGAGCGCCTCCACCGGGGTCCAAGAGACCCAGTACTTC
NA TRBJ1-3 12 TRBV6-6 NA CASSPRAATIYF TGTGCCAGCAGCCCTAGGGCCGCCACCATATATTTT
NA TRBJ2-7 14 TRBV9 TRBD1 CASTPGQLSGEQYF TGTGCCAGCACCCCGGGACAGTTGTCCGGGGAGCAGTACTTC
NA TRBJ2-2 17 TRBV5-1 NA CASSLRPSGANTGELFF TGCGCCAGCAGCTTGAGACCGTCGGGAGCGAACACCGGGGAGCTGTTTTTT
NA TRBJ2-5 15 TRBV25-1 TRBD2 CASSESLAGAETQYF TGTGCCAGCAGTGAGAGTCTAGCGGGGGCAGAGACCCAGTACTTC
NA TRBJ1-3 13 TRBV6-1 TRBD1 CASSAGTVDTIYF TGTGCCAGCAGTGCCGGGACAGTGGACACCATATATTTT
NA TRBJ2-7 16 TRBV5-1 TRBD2 CASSSLTGGGDYEQYF TGCGCCAGCAGCTCCCTTACTGGCGGGGGGGATTACGAGCAGTACTTC
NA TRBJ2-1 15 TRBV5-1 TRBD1 CASSSTGGSYNEQFF TGCGCCAGCAGCTCGACAGGGGGCTCCTACAATGAGCAGTTCTTC
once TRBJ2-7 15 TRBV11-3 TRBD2 CASSPPPEGGREQYF TGTGCCAGCAGCCCCCCCCCGGAGGGAGGGCGCGAGCAGTACTTC
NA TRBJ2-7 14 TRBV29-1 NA CSAQPPGEPHEQYF TGCAGCGCTCAACCCCCAGGGGAACCCCACGAGCAGTACTTC
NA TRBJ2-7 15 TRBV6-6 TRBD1 CASSYPQGAVDEQYF TGTGCCAGCAGTTACCCCCAGGGGGCAGTGGACGAGCAGTACTTC
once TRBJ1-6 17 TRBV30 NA CAWSLKKGRGVNSPLHF TGTGCCTGGAGTCTGAAAAAGGGGCGCGGAGTAAATTCACCCCTCCACTTT
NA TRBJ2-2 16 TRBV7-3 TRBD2 CASSVIAGGDTGELFF TGTGCCAGCAGCGTCATAGCGGGAGGGGACACCGGGGAGCTGTTTTTT
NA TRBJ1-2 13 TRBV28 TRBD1 CASSSGTENGYTF TGTGCCAGCAGCTCCGGGACAGAAAATGGCTACACCTTC
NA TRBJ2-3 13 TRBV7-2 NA CASSRGTTDTQYF TGTGCCAGCAGCCGCGGGACAACAGATACGCAGTATTTT
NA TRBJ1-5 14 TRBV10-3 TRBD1 CAISENRGDQPQHF TGTGCCATCAGTGAGAACAGGGGGGATCAGCCCCAGCATTTT
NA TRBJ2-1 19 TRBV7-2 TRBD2 CASSLTWLAGGPVRNEQFF TGTGCCAGCAGCTTAACATGGCTAGCGGGAGGGCCGGTAAGGAATGAGCAGTTCTTC
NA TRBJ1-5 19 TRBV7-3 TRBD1 CASSSPGQGVRGSNQPQHF TGTGCCAGCAGCTCCCCGGGACAGGGGGTAAGGGGTAGCAATCAGCCCCAGCATTTT
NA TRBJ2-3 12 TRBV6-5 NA CASSYSRDTQYF TGTGCCAGCAGTTACTCGCGTGATACGCAGTATTTT
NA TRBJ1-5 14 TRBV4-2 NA CASSRTGGNQPQHF TGTGCCAGCAGCCGAACGGGGGGGAATCAGCCCCAGCATTTT
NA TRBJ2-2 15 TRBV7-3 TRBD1 CASSVTGIGTGELFF TGTGCCAGCAGCGTGACAGGGATAGGGACCGGGGAGCTGTTTTTT
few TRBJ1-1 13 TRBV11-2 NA CASSSQGYTEAFF TGTGCCAGCAGCTCACAGGGATACACTGAAGCTTTCTTT
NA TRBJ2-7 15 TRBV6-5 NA CASGAGGSPVYEQYF TGTGCCAGCGGCGCTGGCGGGTCGCCTGTTTACGAGCAGTACTTC
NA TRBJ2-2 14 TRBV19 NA CASRGLRFTGELFF TGTGCCTCCCGGGGCCTCCGGTTCACCGGGGAGCTGTTTTTT
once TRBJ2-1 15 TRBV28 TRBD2 CASRKLAGVYNEQFF TGTGCCAGCAGAAAACTAGCGGGAGTCTACAATGAGCAGTTCTTC
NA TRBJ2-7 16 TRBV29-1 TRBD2 CSVEEPRGRALGEQYF TGCAGCGTTGAAGAACCCCGCGGGAGGGCCTTAGGCGAGCAGTACTTC
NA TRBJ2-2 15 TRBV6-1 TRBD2 CAAAVLAGAPGELFF TGTGCCGCGGCGGTCCTAGCGGGAGCCCCCGGGGAGCTGTTTTTT
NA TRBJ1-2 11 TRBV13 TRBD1 CASSQGGGYTF TGTGCCAGCAGCCAGGGGGGTGGCTACACCTTC
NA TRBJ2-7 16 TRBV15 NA CATSREGHRTGYEQYF TGTGCCACCAGCAGGGAGGGACACCGTACAGGCTACGAGCAGTACTTC
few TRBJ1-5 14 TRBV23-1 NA CASHHQIGRQPQHF TGCGCCAGCCACCACCAGATTGGAAGGCAGCCCCAGCATTTT
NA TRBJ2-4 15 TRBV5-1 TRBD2 CASSPPAGAGNIQYF TGCGCCAGCAGCCCACCTGCGGGAGCGGGAAACATTCAGTACTTC